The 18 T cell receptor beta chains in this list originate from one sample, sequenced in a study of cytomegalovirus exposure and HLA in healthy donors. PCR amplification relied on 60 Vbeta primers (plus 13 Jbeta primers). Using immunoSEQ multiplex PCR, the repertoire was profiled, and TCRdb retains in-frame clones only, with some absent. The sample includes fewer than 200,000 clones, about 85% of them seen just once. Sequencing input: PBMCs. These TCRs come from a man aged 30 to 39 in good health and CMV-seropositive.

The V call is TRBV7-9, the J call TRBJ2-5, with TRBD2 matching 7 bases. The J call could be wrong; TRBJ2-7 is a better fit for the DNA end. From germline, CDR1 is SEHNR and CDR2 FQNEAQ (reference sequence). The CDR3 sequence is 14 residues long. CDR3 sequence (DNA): TGTGCCACCTGGGGAGGGGATCCCCCTTACGAGCAGTACTTC. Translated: CATWGGDPPYEQYF.

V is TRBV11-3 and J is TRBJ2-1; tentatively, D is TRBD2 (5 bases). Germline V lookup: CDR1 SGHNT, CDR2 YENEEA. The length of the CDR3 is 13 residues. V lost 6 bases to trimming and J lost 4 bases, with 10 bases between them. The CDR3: CASSSERYNEQFF. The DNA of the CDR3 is TGTGCCAGCAGTTCCGAGCGGTACAATGAGCAGTTCTTC.

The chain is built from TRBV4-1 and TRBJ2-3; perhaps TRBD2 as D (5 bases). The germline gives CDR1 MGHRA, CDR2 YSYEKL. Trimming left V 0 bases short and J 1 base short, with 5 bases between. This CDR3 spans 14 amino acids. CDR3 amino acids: CASSQDSGTDTQYF. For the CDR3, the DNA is TGCGCCAGCAGCCAAGATAGCGGCACAGATACGCAGTATTTT.

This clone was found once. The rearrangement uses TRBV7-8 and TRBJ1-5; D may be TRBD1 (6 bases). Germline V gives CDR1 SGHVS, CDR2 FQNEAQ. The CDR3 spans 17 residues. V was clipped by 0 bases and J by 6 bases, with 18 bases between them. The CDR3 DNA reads TGTGCCAGCAGCTTAGCACTTGGACAGTGGAACAGTCAGCCCCAGCATTTT. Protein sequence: CASSLALGQWNSQPQHF.

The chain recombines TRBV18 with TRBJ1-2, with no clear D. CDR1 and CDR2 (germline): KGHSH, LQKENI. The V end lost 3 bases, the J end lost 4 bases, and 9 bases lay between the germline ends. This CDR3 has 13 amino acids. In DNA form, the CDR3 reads TGTGCCAGCTCACCCGGGGAAGGCTATGGCTACACCTTC. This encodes CASSPGEGYGYTF.

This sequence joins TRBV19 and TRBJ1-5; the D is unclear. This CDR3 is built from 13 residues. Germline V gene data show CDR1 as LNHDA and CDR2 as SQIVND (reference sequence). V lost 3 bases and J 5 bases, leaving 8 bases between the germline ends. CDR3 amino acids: CASSIQLYQPQHF. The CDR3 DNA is TGTGCCAGTAGTATCCAACTTTATCAGCCCCAGCATTTT.

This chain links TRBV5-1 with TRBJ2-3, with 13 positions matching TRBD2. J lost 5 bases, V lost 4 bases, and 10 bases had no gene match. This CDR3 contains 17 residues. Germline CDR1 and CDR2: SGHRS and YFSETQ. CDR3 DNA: TGCGCCAGCAGCATCAAAGGACTAGCGGGAGATGGAGATACGCAGTATTTT. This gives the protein CASSIKGLAGDGDTQYF.

CDR3: CASSLSRYYGYTF. The CDR3 DNA follows: TGTGCCAGCAGCTTAAGCAGGTACTATGGCTACACCTTC. The chain joins TRBV11-2 to TRBJ1-2, with D hard to call. The germline V and J ends were trimmed by 2 bases and 3 bases, with 7 bases remaining between them. Germline CDR1 is SGHAT and CDR2 is FQNNGV. CDR3 length equals 13 residues.

The CDR3 sequence is CASSLIGVNTEAFF. The CDR3 DNA follows: TGTGCCAGCAGCTTAATAGGGGTTAACACTGAAGCTTTCTTT. This rearrangement joins TRBV7-2 to TRBJ1-1; D may be TRBD1 (5 bases). Trimming removed 2 bases from V and 2 bases from J, with 9 bases in between. Germline V gene data show CDR1 as SGHTA and CDR2 as FQGNSA. The CDR3 contains 14 residues.

CDR3 nucleotides: TGTGCCATCAAAGGGCCCCGCGGGAACTATGGCTACACCTTC. Amino acids: CAIKGPRGNYGYTF. The chain has TRBV10-3 and TRBJ1-2, with unresolved D. The V and J ends lost 7 bases and 2 bases respectively, with 14 bases between them. The CDR3 is made up of 14 amino acids. Germline CDR1 reads ENHRY; CDR2 reads SYGVKD.

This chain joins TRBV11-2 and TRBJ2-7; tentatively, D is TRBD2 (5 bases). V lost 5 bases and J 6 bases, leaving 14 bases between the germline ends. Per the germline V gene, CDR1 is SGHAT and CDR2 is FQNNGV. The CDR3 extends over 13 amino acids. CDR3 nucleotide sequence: TGTGCCAGCAGCAGCGGTTTCATAGGCGAGCAGTACGTC. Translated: CASSSGFIGEQYV.

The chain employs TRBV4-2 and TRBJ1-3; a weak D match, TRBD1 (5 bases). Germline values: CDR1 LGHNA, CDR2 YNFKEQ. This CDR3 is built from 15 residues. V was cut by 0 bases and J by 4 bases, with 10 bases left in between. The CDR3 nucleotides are TGTGCCAGCAGCCAAGATGGGGCCCAAGGAAACACCATATATTTT. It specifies CASSQDGAQGNTIYF.

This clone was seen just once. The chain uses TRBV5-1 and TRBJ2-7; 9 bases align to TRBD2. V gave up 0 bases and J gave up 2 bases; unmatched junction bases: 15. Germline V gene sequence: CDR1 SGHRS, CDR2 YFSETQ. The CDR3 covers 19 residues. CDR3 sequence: CASSLAHFKREVGAYEQYF. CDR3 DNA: TGCGCCAGCAGCTTGGCCCATTTTAAGCGGGAGGTGGGCGCCTACGAGCAGTACTTC.

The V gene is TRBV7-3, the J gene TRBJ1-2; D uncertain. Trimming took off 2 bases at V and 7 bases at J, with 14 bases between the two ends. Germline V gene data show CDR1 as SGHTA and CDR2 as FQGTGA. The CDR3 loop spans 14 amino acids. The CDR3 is CASSLAGRQGGYTF. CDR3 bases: TGTGCCAGCAGCTTAGCAGGCAGGCAAGGTGGCTACACCTTC.

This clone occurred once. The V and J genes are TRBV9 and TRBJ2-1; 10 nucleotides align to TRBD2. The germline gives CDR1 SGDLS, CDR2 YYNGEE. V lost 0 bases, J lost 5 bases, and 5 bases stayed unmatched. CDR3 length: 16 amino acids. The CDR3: CASSVAPAGGNNEQFF. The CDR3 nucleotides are TGTGCCAGCAGCGTAGCGCCAGCGGGAGGGAACAATGAGCAGTTCTTC.

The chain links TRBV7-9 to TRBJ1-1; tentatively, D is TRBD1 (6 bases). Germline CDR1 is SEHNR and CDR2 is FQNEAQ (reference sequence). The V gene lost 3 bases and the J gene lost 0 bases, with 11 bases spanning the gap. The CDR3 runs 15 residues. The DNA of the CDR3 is TGTGCCAGCAGCTTGGCGGACAGAATGAACACTGAAGCTTTCTTT. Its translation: CASSLADRMNTEAFF.

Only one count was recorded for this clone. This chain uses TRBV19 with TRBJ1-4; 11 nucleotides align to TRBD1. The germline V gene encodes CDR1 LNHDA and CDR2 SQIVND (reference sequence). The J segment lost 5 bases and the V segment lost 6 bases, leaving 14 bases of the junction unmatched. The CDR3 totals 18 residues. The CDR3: CASSRDRGSGAVNEKLFF. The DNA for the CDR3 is TGTGCCAGTAGCCGGGACAGGGGGAGCGGTGCGGTAAATGAAAAACTGTTTTTT.

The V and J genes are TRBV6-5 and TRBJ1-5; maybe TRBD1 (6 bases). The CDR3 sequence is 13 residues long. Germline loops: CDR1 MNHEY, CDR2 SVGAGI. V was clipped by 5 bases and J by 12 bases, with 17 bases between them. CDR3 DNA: TGTGCCAGCAGTGGGGGCGGAAGGTTCGTCCAGCATTTT. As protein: CASSGGGRFVQHF.